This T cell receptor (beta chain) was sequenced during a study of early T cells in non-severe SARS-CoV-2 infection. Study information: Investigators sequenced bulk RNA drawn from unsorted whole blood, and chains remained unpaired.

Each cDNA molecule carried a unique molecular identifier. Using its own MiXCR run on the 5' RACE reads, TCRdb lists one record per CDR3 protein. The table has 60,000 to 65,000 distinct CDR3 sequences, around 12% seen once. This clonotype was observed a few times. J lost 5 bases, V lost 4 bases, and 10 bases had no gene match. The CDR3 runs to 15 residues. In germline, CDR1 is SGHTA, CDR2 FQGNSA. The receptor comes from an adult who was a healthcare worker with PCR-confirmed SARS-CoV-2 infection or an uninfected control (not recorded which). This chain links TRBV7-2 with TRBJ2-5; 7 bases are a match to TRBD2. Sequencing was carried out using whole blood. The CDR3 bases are TGTGCCAGCAGCTATACTGGACTAGTCGGCGAGACCCAGTACTTC. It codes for CASSYTGLVGETQYF.